Presented here are 14 T cell receptor beta chains from one specimen sequenced in a study of metastatic and nonmetastatic thyroid tumors. TCRdb reprocessed the PCR reads via MiXCR. This table holds several thousand clones, around 28% found once. Until they underwent thyroid surgery, no patient had received any treatment. Source material: tumor tissue. The source of these receptors is a male donor with papillary thyroid cancer or a benign thyroid nodule (not recorded which). Some clones in this sample may be carry-over from other donors' samples.

This clone occurred a few times. The DNA of the CDR3 is TGTGCCAGCAGTGGCCGACTAGCGGGAGGGACAGATACGCAGTATTTT. Its translation is CASSGRLAGGTDTQYF. The chain is built from TRBV27 and TRBJ2-3, with 14 nucleotides matching TRBD2. After removal of 5 bases from V and 3 bases from J, the junction contained 4 bases not matched to a gene. The CDR3 loop spans 16 amino acids. Germline V CDR1 and CDR2: MNHEY, SMNVEV (reference sequence).

By share, this clone ranks as medium-sized. The chain carries TRBV12-3 or TRBV12-4 and TRBJ2-5, with D possibly being TRBD2 (6 bases). The V end lost 4 bases, the J end lost 3 bases, and 15 bases lay between the germline ends. This CDR3 comprises 15 residues. CDR3 in DNA: TGTGCCAGCAGTTCCAGGGCGGGGAACGAAGAGACCCAGTACTTC. It encodes CASSSRAGNEETQYF.

The chain uses TRBV6-1 and TRBJ1-1; 10 positions agree with TRBD1. The germline gives CDR1 MNHNS, CDR2 SASEGT. With 6 bases clipped from V and 7 bases from J, the junction kept 17 bases outside the gene matches. CDR3 length equals 17 residues. In DNA, the CDR3 is TGTGCCAGCAGCCGAGGGACAGGGGACCTCTTTTTCGGTGAAGCTTTCTTT. Protein sequence: CASSRGTGDLFFGEAFF.

This clone turned up a few times. The chain uses TRBV6-9 and TRBJ2-1, with D perhaps TRBD2 (6 bases). Germline V lookup: CDR1 MNHGY, CDR2 SVAAGI. The CDR3 extends over 15 amino acids. The V gene lost 2 bases and the J gene lost 6 bases, with 14 bases spanning the gap. CDR3 nucleotides: TGTGCCAGCAGTTATACGAGGGAGGCGGTCAATGAGCAGTTCTTC. It specifies CASSYTREAVNEQFF.

This clone was counted many times. The rearrangement links TRBV12-3 or TRBV12-4 to TRBJ2-2, with D maybe TRBD1 (5 bases). The CDR3 is made up of 13 amino acids. V was trimmed by 9 bases and J by 2 bases, leaving 10 bases between them. The CDR3 DNA reads as TGTGCCAGTCGGACACCTAACACCGGGGAGCTGTTTTTT. Translated: CASRTPNTGELFF.

This chain uses TRBV11-1 with TRBJ2-1; TRBD2 agrees at 7 bases. CDR1 and CDR2 (germline): SGHAT, FQDESV (reference sequence). The CDR3 runs 15 residues. With V trimmed by 5 bases and J by 7 bases, 11 bases remained unmatched. CDR3 sequence (DNA): TGTGCCAGCAGCCCCCCCCCGCGGGAGTCTAATGAGCAGTTCTTC. This gives the protein CASSPPPRESNEQFF. The full variable domain, rest sourced from reference TRBV11-1 and TRBJ2-1, is EAEVAQSPRYKITEKSQAVAFWCDPISGHATLYWYRQILGQGPELLVQFQDESVVDDSQLPKDRFSAERLKGVDSTLKIQPAELGDSAMYLCASSPPPRESNEQFFGPGTRLTVL.

This clone appeared a few times. The chain recombines TRBV28 with TRBJ1-3; D remains ambiguous. CDR1 is MDHEN and CDR2 is SYDVKM in the germline V gene. The CDR3 loop spans 15 amino acids. The V end was cut by 6 bases, the J end by 0 bases, with 12 bases between. The CDR3 DNA follows: TGTGCCAGCAGCCACTACGGGGTCTCTGGAAACACCATATATTTT. Translated, it gives CASSHYGVSGNTIYF.

This clone has more than one count but fewer than ten. The chain has TRBV27 and TRBJ2-5; D may be TRBD2 (5 bases). Trimming removed 6 bases at V and 7 bases at J, with 15 bases between. The germline V gene has CDR1 MNHEY and CDR2 SMNVEV (reference sequence). This CDR3 comprises 13 residues. DNA for the CDR3: TGTGCCAGCAGCCTAGCCAGCCGGGGGACCCAGTACTTC. It codes for CASSLASRGTQYF.

The chain links TRBV19 to TRBJ2-4, with 15 nucleotides matching TRBD2. From germline, CDR1 is LNHDA and CDR2 SQIVND (reference sequence). This CDR3 comprises 20 residues. Trimming at V came to 4 bases and at J to 0 bases, leaving 10 bases not matched to a gene. CDR3 DNA: TGTGCCAGTAGTAATAACTTAGGACTAGCGGGAGGGGTAGCCAAAAACATTCAGTACTTC. As protein: CASSNNLGLAGGVAKNIQYF.

CDR3 nucleotides: TGTGCCAGCAGTTTCCTCGGACAGGGGACGGACGGGGAGCTGTTTTTT. Amino acids: CASSFLGQGTDGELFF. The chain has TRBV28 and TRBJ2-2, with 9 bases aligning to TRBD1. This CDR3 is 16 amino acids long. Germline CDR1 and CDR2: MDHEN and SYDVKM. The junction had 9 bases not matched to a gene; V was cut back by 3 bases and J by 7 bases.

The CDR3 region has the DNA TGTGCTAGTGTCCCGGGAGGGGTCTACGAGCAGTACTTC. This gives the protein CASVPGGVYEQYF. This chain joins TRBV12-5 and TRBJ2-7; TRBD2 matches 8 bases. CDR1 is LGHNT, CDR2 FRNRAP, per germline. The CDR3 is 13 amino acids. V was pared by 7 bases and J by 3 bases, with 5 bases of the junction left unmatched.

J is TRBJ2-1 and V is TRBV27; 7 nucleotides align to TRBD2. V gave up 5 bases and J gave up 10 bases; unmatched junction bases: 20. Germline V gene lookup returns CDR1 MNHEY and CDR2 SMNVEV (reference sequence). CDR3 length: 17 residues. The CDR3 DNA is TGTGCCAGCAGTCGCTGGGACTACAAAGCCATCCCGACAGAGCAGTTCTTC. This encodes CASSRWDYKAIPTEQFF.

This clone has a handful of counts. This chain joins TRBV28 and TRBJ2-7, with TRBD1 matching 7 bases. The CDR3 has 15 residues. Germline CDR1 and CDR2: MDHEN and SYDVKM. J gave up 1 base and V 4 bases, and 7 bases lay outside the gene matches. CDR3: CASSSGQAESYEQYF. CDR3 DNA sequence: TGTGCCAGCAGTTCTGGACAGGCAGAATCCTACGAGCAGTACTTC.

The J gene is TRBJ1-1, the V gene TRBV20-1; D gene unclear. Germline V CDR1 and CDR2: DFQATT, SNEGSKA (reference sequence). CDR3 length: 13 residues. Between the trimmed V and J ends, which lost 0 bases and 6 bases, there was a span of 11 bases. The CDR3 sequence: CSAREGGSAEAFF. The DNA of the CDR3 is TGCAGTGCTAGAGAGGGTGGGTCGGCTGAAGCTTTCTTT.